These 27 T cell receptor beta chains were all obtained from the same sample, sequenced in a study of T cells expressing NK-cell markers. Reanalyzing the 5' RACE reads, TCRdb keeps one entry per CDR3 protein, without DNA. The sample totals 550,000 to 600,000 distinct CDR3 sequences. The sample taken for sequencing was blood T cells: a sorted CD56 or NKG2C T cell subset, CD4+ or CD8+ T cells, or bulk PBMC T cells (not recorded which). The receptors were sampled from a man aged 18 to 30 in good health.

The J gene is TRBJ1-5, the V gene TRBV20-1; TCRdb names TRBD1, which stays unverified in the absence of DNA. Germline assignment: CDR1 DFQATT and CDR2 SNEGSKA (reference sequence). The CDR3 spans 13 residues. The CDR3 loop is CSVTTEPDQPQHF.

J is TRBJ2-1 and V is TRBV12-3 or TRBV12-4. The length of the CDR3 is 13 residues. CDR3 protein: CASTTSVFTEQFF.

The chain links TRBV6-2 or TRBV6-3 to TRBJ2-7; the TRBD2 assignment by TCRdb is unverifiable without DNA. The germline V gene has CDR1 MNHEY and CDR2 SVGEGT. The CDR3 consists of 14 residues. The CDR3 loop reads CASSYSGGSYEQYF.

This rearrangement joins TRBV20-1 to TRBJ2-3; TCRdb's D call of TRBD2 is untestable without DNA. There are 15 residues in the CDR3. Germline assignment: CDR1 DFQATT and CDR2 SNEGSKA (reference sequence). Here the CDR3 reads CSAREDGKRTDTQYF.

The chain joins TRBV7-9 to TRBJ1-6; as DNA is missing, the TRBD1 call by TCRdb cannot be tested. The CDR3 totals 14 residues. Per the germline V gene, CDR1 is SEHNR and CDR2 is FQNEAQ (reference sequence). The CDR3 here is CASSRTENNSPLHF.

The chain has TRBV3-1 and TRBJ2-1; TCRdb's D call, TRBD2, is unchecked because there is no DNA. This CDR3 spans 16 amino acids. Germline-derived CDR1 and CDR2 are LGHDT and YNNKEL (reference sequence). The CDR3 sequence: CASSSDQRILYNEQFF.

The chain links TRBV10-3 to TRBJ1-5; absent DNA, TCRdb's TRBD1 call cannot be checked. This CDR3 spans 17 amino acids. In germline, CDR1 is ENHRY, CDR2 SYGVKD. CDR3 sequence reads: CAISESGGGQNYQPQHF.

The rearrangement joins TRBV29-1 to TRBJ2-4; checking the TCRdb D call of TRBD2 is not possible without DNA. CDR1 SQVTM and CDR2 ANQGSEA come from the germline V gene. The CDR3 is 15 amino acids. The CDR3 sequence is CSVELGESSKNIQYF.

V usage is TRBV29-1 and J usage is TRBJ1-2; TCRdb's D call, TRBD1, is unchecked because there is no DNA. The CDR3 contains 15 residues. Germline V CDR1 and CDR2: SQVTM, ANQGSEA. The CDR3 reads CSVPDPDRGLDGYTF.

The CDR3 region is CASSWGQAPNQPQHF. The rearrangement uses TRBV2 and TRBJ1-5; TCRdb's D gene call, TRBD1, goes unchecked for lack of DNA. Germline V CDR1 and CDR2: SNHLY, FYNNEI. The CDR3 has 15 amino acids.

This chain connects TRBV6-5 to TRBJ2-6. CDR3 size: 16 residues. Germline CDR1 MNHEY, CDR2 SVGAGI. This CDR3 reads CASSSVDSSGANVLTF.

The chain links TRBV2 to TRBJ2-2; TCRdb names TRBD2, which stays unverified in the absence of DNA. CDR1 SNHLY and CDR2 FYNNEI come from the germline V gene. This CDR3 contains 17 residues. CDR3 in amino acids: CASSESLAGMNTGELFF.

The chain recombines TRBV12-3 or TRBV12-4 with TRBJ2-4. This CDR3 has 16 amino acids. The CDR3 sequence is CASSLVTSLAKNIQYF.

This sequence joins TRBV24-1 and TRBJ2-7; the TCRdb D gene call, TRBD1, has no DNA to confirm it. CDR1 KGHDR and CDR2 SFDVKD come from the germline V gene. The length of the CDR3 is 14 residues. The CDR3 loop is CATSDLNRGDEQYF.

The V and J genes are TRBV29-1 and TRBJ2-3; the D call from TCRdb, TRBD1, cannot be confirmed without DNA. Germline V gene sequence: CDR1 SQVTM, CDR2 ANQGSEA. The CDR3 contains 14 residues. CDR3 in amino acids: CSVAGTVSTDTQYF.

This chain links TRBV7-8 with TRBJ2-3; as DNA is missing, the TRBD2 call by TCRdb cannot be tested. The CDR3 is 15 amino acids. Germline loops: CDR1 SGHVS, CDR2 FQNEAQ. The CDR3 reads CASSSLASITDTQYF.

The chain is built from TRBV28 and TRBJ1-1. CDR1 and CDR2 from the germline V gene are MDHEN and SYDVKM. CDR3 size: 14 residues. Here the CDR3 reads CASSPYETNTEAFF. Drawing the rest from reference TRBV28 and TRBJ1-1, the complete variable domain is DVKVTQSSRYLVKRTGEKVFLECVQDMDHENMFWYRQDPGLGLRLIYFSYDVKMKEKGDIPEGYSVSREKKERFSLILESASTNQTSMYLCASSPYETNTEAFFGQGTRLTVV.

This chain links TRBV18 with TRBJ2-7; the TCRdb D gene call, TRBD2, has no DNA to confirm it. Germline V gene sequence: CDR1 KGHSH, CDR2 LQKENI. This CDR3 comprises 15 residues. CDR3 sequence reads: CASSPLSGSGEEQYF.

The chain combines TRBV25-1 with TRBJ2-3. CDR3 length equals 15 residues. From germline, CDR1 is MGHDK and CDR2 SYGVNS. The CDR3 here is CASSEWAGRTDTQYF.

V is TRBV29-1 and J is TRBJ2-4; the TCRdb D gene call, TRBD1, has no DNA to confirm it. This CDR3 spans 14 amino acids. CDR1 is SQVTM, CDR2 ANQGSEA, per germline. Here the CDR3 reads CSVLGKGFGNIQYF.

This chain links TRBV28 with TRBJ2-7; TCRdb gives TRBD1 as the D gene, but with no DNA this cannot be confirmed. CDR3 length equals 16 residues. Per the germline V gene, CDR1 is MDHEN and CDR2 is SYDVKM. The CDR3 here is CASSFSRQGLLYEQYF.

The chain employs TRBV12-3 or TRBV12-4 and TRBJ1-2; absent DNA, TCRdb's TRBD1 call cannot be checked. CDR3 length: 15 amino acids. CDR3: CASSLEASGNYGYTF.

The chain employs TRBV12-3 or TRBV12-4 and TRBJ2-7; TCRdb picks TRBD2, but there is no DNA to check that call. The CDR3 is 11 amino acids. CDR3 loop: CASTGSREQYF.

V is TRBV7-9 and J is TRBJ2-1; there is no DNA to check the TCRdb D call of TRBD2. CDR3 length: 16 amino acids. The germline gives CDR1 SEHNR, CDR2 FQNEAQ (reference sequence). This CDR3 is CASSLAGLVEGNEQFF.

CDR3 sequence: CASSLQGLHTDTQYF. This chain connects TRBV11-2 to TRBJ2-3; with no DNA, the TCRdb D assignment of TRBD2 cannot be verified. CDR3 length: 15 amino acids. The germline gives CDR1 SGHAT, CDR2 FQNNGV.

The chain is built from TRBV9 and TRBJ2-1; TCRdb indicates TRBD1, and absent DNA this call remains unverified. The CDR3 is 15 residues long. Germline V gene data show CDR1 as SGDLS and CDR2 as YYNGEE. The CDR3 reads CASSARPGWDNEQFF. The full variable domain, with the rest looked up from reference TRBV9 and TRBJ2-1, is DSGVTQTPKHLITATGQRVTLRCSPRSGDLSVYWYQQSLDQGLQFLIQYYNGEERAKGNILERFSAQQFPDLHSELNLSSLELGDSALYFCASSARPGWDNEQFFGPGTRLTVL.

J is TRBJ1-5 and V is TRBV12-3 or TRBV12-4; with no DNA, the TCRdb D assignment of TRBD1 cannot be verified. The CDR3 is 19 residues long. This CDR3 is CASSLAPRSNSGSNQPQHF.